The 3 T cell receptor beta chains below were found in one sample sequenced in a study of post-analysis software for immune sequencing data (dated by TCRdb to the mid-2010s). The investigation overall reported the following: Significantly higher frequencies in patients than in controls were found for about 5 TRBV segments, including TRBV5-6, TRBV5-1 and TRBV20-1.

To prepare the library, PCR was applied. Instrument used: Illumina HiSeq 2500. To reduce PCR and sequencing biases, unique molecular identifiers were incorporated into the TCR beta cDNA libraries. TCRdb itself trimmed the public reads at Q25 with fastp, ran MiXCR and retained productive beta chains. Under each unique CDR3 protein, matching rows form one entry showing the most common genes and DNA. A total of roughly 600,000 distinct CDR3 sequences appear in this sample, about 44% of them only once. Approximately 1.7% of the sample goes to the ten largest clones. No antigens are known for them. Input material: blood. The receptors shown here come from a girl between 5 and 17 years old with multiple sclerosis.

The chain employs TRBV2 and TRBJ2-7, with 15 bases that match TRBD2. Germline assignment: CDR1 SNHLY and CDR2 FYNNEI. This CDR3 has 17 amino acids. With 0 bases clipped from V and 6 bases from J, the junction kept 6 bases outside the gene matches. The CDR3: CASSEAGTSGGLSEQYF. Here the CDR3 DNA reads TGTGCCAGCAGTGAAGCTGGGACTAGCGGGGGGTTGAGCGAGCAGTACTTC.

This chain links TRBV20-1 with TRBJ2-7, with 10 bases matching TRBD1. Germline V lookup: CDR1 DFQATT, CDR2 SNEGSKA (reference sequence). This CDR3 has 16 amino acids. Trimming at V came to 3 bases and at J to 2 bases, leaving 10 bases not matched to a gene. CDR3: CSASGGTGEMTYEQYF. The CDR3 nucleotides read TGCAGTGCTAGCGGTGGGACAGGGGAGATGACCTACGAGCAGTACTTC.

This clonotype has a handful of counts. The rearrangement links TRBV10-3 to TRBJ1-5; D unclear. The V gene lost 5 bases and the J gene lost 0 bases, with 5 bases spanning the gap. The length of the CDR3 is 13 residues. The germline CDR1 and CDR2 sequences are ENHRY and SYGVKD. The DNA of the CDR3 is TGTGCCATCAGTCTGAATAGCAATCAGCCCCAGCATTTT. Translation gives CAISLNSNQPQHF.